A single sample is the source of the 25 T cell receptor beta chains below, sequenced in a study of post-analysis software for immune sequencing data. General study points: Four or five TRBV segments occurring more often in patients than controls included TRBV5-6, TRBV5-1 and TRBV20-1.

Incorporated into the TCR beta cDNA libraries were unique molecular identifiers, which served to reduce PCR and sequencing biases. A single record per CDR3 protein comes from TCRdb applying MiXCR to the PCR reads. Of about 570,000 distinct CDR3 sequences detected, around a third appear once; the ten largest clones hold under 7%. Their antigens remain unidentified. The sequencing input was blood. The receptors were sampled from a girl aged 2-17 years with multiple sclerosis.

This clonotype was recorded a few times. V gene TRBV12-3 or TRBV12-4 combines with J gene TRBJ1-6; D remains ambiguous. The ends were cut back, 1 base at V and 10 bases at J, with 8 bases in the middle. This CDR3 is 13 amino acids long. CDR3 protein: CASSLGVGSPLHF. For the CDR3, the DNA is TGTGCCAGCAGTTTAGGGGTGGGCTCACCCCTCCACTTT.

This clonotype was recorded once. Germline is not matched at one junction end, which may reflect a read error. The chain uses TRBV2 and TRBJ2-5; D unclear. Germline CDR1 is SNHLY and CDR2 is FYNNEI. The CDR3 is 10 amino acids. The CDR3 DNA is TGTGCTAGCACTCGCAATGAGCAGTACTTC. It codes for CASTRNEQYF.

This clonotype was recorded once. The chain carries TRBV27 and TRBJ2-3; D might be TRBD2 (6 bases). The CDR3 extends over 16 amino acids. V was trimmed by 5 bases and J by 0 bases, leaving 15 bases between them. The germline V gene has CDR1 MNHEY and CDR2 SMNVEV (reference sequence). The CDR3 loop reads CASSVPEGLSTDTQYF. The CDR3 region has the DNA TGTGCCAGCAGTGTCCCGGAGGGGCTAAGCACAGATACGCAGTATTTT.

This clonotype came up a few times. The CDR3: CASSQPTGSYGYTF. As DNA, the CDR3 is TGTGCCAGCAGCCAACCGACAGGGAGCTATGGCTACACCTTC. The rearrangement joins TRBV4-2 to TRBJ1-2, with TRBD1 matching 7 bases. The CDR3 is 14 amino acids. After removal of 2 bases from V and 4 bases from J, the junction contained 4 bases not matched to a gene. CDR1 and CDR2 from the germline V gene are LGHNA and YNFKEQ.

This chain connects TRBV28 to TRBJ2-7; either TRBD1 or TRBD2 may supply D (5 bases each). Germline V lookup: CDR1 MDHEN, CDR2 SYDVKM. The CDR3 consists of 12 residues. V was pared by 5 bases and J by 5 bases, with 10 bases between. The CDR3 DNA reads as TGTGCCAGCAGTCTGCCGGGGCACGAGCAGTACTTC. Residues: CASSLPGHEQYF.

This clonotype was detected only a few times. This chain uses TRBV2 with TRBJ2-3; D tentatively reads TRBD1 or TRBD2 (7 bases each). The CDR3 totals 16 residues. Germline-derived CDR1 and CDR2 are SNHLY and FYNNEI. Trimming shortened V by 3 bases and J by 4 bases, and 17 bases separated the two germline ends. The CDR3 coding sequence is TGTGCCAGCAGTGATCGGGGCAGGGGGGGCGCAGATACGCAGTATTTT. It yields the protein CASSDRGRGGADTQYF.

For the CDR3, the DNA is TGTGCCAGCAGCTTAGGGACCGACAACTATGGCTACACCTTC. Translated: CASSLGTDNYGYTF. V and J are TRBV7-8 and TRBJ1-2; no firm D call. Germline loops: CDR1 SGHVS, CDR2 FQNEAQ. The V and J ends lost 1 base and 2 bases respectively, with 8 bases between them. CDR3 length equals 14 residues.

CDR3 DNA: TGTGCCAGCAGCTCGCGGCAACTAGTCCAAGAGACCCAGTACTTC. Translation: CASSSRQLVQETQYF. The chain has TRBV5-4 and TRBJ2-5; tentative D call: TRBD2 (5 bases). The germline V and J ends were trimmed by 3 bases and 1 base, with 13 bases remaining between them. This CDR3 has 15 residues. In germline, CDR1 is SGHNT, CDR2 YYREEE (reference sequence). Full variable domain (remainder filled in from reference TRBV5-4 and TRBJ2-5): ETGVTQSPTHLIKTRGQQVTLRCSSQSGHNTVSWYQQALGQGPQFIFQYYREEENGRGNFPPRFSGLQFPNYSSELNVNALELDDSALYLCASSSRQLVQETQYFGPGTRLLVL.

Turning to this clonotype: An end of the junction differs from the germline gene, which may be a read error. The rearrangement joins TRBV13 to TRBJ2-3; D perhaps matches TRBD1 (6 bases). The CDR3 extends over 16 amino acids. Germline loops: CDR1 PRHDT, CDR2 FYEKMQ (reference sequence). CDR3 bases: TGTGCCGGCAGCTTAGCCACGTCAGGGGCGCATCATACGCAGTATTTT. Translated, it gives CAGSLATSGAHHTQYF.

This chain uses TRBV10-3 with TRBJ2-1; D is tentatively TRBD1 or TRBD2 (7 bases each). Germline loops: CDR1 ENHRY, CDR2 SYGVKD. The length of the CDR3 is 12 residues. V gave up 8 bases and J gave up 8 bases, with 13 bases separating them. The CDR3 is CAIQGGGDEQFF. CDR3 in DNA: TGTGCCATCCAGGGGGGGGGCGATGAGCAGTTCTTC.

V usage is TRBV29-1 and J usage is TRBJ2-1; TRBD2 matches 12 bases. The junction had 7 bases not matched to a gene; V was cut back by 0 bases and J by 4 bases. Germline V CDR1 and CDR2: SQVTM, ANQGSEA. The CDR3 runs 17 residues. CDR3 sequence: CSVEDPSGGGRYNEQFF. As DNA, the CDR3 is TGCAGCGTTGAAGATCCTAGCGGGGGGGGGCGGTACAATGAGCAGTTCTTC.

The chain links TRBV7-8 to TRBJ1-4; D gene unclear. V was cut by 2 bases and J by 7 bases, with 14 bases left in between. The CDR3 consists of 15 residues. The germline V gene encodes CDR1 SGHVS and CDR2 FQNEAQ. This CDR3 is CASSLPSGCREKLFF. The CDR3 DNA sequence: TGTGCCAGCAGCTTACCTTCGGGATGCCGTGAAAAACTGTTTTTT.

With respect to this clonotype: One junction end disagrees with the germline gene, perhaps due to a read error. This CDR3 is CVISKDRDNYGYTF. CDR3 sequence (DNA): TGTGTCATCAGTAAGGACAGGGATAACTATGGCTACACCTTC. This chain connects TRBV10-3 to TRBJ1-2; TRBD1 matches 8 bases. Per germline, CDR1 ENHRY and CDR2 SYGVKD. The length of the CDR3 is 14 residues.

This chain joins TRBV24-1 and TRBJ2-5; 8 bases align to TRBD1. The CDR3 has 16 residues. Trimming removed 7 bases from V and 0 bases from J; junction bases left unmatched: 9. Germline CDR1 KGHDR, CDR2 SFDVKD. CDR3: CATSTRDRTNQETQYF. CDR3 DNA sequence: TGTGCCACCAGCACCCGGGACAGGACAAACCAAGAGACCCAGTACTTC.

This chain links TRBV5-1 with TRBJ2-4; D is unclear. This CDR3 spans 18 amino acids. Per the germline V gene, CDR1 is SGHRS and CDR2 is YFSETQ. Trimming cost V 2 bases and J 0 bases, with 18 bases left between them. As DNA, the CDR3 is TGCGCCAGCAGCTTTTTCCCAACTGCCAGGCTAGCCAAAAACATTCAGTACTTC. Protein sequence: CASSFFPTARLAKNIQYF.

The chain uses TRBV7-2 and TRBJ1-1; weak D call: TRBD1 (5 bases). The CDR3 is 16 amino acids. Germline lookup yields CDR1 SGHTA and CDR2 FQGNSA. The V end was cut by 1 base, the J end by 0 bases, with 12 bases between. The CDR3 DNA sequence: TGTGCCAGCAGCTTAGAGCGCAGGGCGGTGAACACTGAAGCTTTCTTT. Residues: CASSLERRAVNTEAFF.

This clonotype occurred a few times. V and J are TRBV5-1 and TRBJ2-5; D not certain. CDR3 length: 16 residues. V lost 5 bases to trimming and J lost 0 bases, with 17 bases between them. The V gene's germline CDR1 is SGHRS and CDR2 YFSETQ. The CDR3: CASRTHLGVNQETQYF. For the CDR3, the DNA is TGCGCCAGCAGAACTCATCTCGGCGTCAACCAAGAGACCCAGTACTTC.

A note on this clonotype: Compared with germline, one end of the junction differs, possibly owing to a read error. The V call is TRBV18, the J call TRBJ2-6; D might be TRBD1 (5 bases). Germline CDR1 reads KGHSH; CDR2 reads LQKENI. The CDR3 extends over 15 amino acids. The CDR3 DNA follows: TGTGCCAGCTCACCCACAGTCTCTGGGGCCGACGTCCTGACTTTC. This sequence encodes CASSPTVSGADVLTF.

This clonotype was recorded a few times. J is TRBJ2-3 and V is TRBV10-3; 7 nucleotides line up with TRBD1. Losses at the gene ends were 4 bases for V and 1 base for J; bases not matched to a gene: 5. This CDR3 is built from 15 residues. CDR1 and CDR2 (germline): ENHRY, SYGVKD. In nucleotides, the CDR3 is TGTGCCATCAGTGCGGACAGGCGACGCACAGATACGCAGTATTTT. It yields the protein CAISADRRRTDTQYF.

This chain links TRBV28 with TRBJ1-2, with D perhaps matching TRBD1 (5 bases). The V and J ends lost 8 bases and 6 bases respectively, with 13 bases between them. Germline V gene data show CDR1 as MDHEN and CDR2 as SYDVKM. The CDR3 consists of 12 residues. In nucleotides, the CDR3 is TGTGCCAGCTCGGGGCAGTTCCATGGCTACACCTTC. Translated: CASSGQFHGYTF.

The chain recombines TRBV20-1 with TRBJ1-2; D possibly corresponds to TRBD1 (5 bases). Trimming took off 5 bases at V and 6 bases at J, with 13 bases between the two ends. The germline CDR1 and CDR2 sequences are DFQATT and SNEGSKA (reference sequence). The CDR3 length is 12 residues. The CDR3 loop reads CSAGTGGNGYTF. CDR3 sequence (DNA): TGCAGTGCTGGGACCGGAGGGAATGGCTACACCTTC.

On this clonotype itself: Its ends do not fully match the called genes, so a read error is possible. The chain has TRBV6-1 and TRBJ1-6; 11 nucleotides agree with TRBD1. CDR1 and CDR2 from the germline V gene are MNHNS and SASEGT. The CDR3 runs to 15 residues. The CDR3 DNA follows: TGTGCCGGCAGTGGCGGACAGGGGGCGAATTCACCCCTCCACTTT. It encodes CAGSGGQGANSPLHF.

The chain has TRBV6-5 and TRBJ1-2; D may be TRBD1 (6 bases). The ends were cut back, 6 bases at V and 1 base at J, with 18 bases in the middle. Germline CDR1 reads MNHEY; CDR2 reads SVGAGI. This CDR3 is 16 amino acids long. As DNA, the CDR3 is TGTGCCAGCAGACCGGACCAGGACAGATTTAACTATGGCTACACCTTC. Encoded protein: CASRPDQDRFNYGYTF.

The J gene is TRBJ2-7, the V gene TRBV7-9; D is perhaps TRBD1 (6 bases). V shed 4 bases and J shed 3 bases, with 10 bases lying between them. The CDR3 contains 13 residues. Germline V gene lookup returns CDR1 SEHNR and CDR2 FQNEAQ (reference sequence). The chain's CDR3 is CASSSKDSYEQYF. The CDR3 coding sequence is TGTGCCAGCAGCTCCAAGGACAGCTACGAGCAGTACTTC. Supplemented by reference TRBV7-9 and TRBJ2-7, the full variable domain reads DTGVSQNPRHKITKRGQNVTFRCDPISEHNRLYWYRQTLGQGPEFLTYFQNEAQLEKSRLLSDRFSAERPKGSFSTLEIQRTEQGDSAMYLCASSSKDSYEQYFGPGTRLTVT.

The CDR3 sequence: CASSLWFGNVGNQPQHF. Written as DNA, the CDR3 is TGTGCCAGCAGCTTATGGTTTGGGAACGTCGGCAATCAGCCCCAGCATTTT. The chain carries TRBV7-8 and TRBJ1-5; no reliable D call. The V gene lost 2 bases and the J gene lost 2 bases, with 16 bases spanning the gap. Germline lookup yields CDR1 SGHVS and CDR2 FQNEAQ. This CDR3 is built from 17 residues.